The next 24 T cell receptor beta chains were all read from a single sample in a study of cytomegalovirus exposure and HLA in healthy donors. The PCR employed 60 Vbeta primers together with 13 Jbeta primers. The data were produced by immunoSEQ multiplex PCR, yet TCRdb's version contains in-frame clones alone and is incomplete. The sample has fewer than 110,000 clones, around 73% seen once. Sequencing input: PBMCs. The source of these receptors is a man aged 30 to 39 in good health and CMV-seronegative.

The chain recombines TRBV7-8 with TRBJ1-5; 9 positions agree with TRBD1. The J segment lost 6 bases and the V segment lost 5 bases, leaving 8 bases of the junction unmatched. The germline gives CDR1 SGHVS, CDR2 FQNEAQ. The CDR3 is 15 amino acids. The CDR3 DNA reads TGTGCCAGCAGCCCCGGGACAGGGAGCGGTCAGCCCCAGCATTTT. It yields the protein CASSPGTGSGQPQHF.

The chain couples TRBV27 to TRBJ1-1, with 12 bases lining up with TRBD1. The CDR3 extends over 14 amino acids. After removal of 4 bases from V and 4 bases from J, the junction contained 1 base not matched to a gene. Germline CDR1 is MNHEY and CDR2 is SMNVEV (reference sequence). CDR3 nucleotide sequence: TGTGCCAGCAGTTGGGGACAGGGGGCCACTGAAGCTTTCTTT. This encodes CASSWGQGATEAFF.

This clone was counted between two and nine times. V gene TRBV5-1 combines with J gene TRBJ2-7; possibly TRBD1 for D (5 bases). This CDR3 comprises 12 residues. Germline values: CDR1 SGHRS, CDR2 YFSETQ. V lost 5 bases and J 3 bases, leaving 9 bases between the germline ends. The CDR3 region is CASRTGSYEQYF. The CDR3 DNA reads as TGCGCCAGCAGAACAGGTAGCTACGAGCAGTACTTC.

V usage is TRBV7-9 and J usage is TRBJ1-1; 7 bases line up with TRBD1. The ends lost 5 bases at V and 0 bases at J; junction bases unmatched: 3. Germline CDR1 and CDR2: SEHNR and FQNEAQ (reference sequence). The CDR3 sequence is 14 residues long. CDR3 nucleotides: TGTGCCAGCAGCGAGGGACAGATGAACACTGAAGCTTTCTTT. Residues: CASSEGQMNTEAFF.

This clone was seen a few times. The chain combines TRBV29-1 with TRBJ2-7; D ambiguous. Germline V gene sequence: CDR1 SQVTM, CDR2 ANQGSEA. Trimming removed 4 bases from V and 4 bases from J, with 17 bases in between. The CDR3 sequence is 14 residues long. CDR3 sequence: CSVGDPLLLYEQYF. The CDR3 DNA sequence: TGCAGCGTTGGAGATCCCCTACTCCTTTACGAGCAGTACTTC.

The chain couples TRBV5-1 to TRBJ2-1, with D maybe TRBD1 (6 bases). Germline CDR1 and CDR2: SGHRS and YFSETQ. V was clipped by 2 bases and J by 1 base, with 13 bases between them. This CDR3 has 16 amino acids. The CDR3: CASSFHGDRSYNEQFF. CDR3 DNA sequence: TGCGCCAGCAGCTTTCACGGTGACAGGTCCTACAATGAGCAGTTCTTC.

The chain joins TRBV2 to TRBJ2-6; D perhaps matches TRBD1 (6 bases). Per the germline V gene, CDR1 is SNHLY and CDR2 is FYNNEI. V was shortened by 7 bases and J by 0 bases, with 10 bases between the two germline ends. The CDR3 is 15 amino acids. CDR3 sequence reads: CASTLDSSGANVLTF. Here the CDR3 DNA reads TGTGCCAGCACCCTGGACAGCTCTGGGGCCAACGTCCTGACTTTC.

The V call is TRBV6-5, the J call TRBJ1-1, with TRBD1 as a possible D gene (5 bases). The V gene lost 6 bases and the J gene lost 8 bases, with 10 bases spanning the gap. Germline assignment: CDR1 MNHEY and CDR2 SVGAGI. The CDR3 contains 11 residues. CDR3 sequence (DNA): TGTGCCAGCAGCGACGACAGCGAAGCTTTCTTT. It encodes CASSDDSEAFF.

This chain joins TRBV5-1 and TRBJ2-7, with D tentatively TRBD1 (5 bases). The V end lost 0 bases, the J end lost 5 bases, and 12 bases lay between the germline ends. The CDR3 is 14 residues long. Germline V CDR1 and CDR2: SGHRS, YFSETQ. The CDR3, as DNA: TGCGCCAGCAGCTTGGAAGGGCAGGGCGACGAGCAGTACTTC. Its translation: CASSLEGQGDEQYF.

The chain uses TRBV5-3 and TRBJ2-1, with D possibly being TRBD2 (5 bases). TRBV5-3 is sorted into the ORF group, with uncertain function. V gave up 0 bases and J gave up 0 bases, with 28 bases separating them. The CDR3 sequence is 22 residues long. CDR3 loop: CARSLEVGTVSAGPSSYNEQFF. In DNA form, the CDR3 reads TGTGCCAGAAGCTTGGAAGTGGGTACTGTCTCGGCGGGCCCAAGCTCCTACAATGAGCAGTTCTTC.

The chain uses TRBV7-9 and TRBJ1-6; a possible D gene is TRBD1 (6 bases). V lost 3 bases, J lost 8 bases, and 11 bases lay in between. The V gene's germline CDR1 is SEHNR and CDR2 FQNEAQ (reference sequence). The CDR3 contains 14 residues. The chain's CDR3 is CASSFAQGHSPLHF. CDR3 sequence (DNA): TGTGCCAGCAGCTTTGCACAGGGCCATTCACCCCTCCACTTT.

The DNA for the CDR3 is TGTGCCACCAACAGTGGGGCAGCGAGCAATCAGCCCCAGCATTTT. Translating it yields CATNSGAASNQPQHF. The chain links TRBV6-1 to TRBJ1-5; D perhaps matches TRBD1 (5 bases). The CDR3 spans 15 residues. CDR1 is MNHNS and CDR2 is SASEGT in the germline V gene. Trimming cost V 10 bases and J 1 base, with 17 bases left between them.

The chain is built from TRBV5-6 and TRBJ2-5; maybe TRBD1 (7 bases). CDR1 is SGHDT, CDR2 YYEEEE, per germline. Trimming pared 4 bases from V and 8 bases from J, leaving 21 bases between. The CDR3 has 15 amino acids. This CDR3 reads CASSLLAGRGATQYF. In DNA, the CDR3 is TGTGCCAGCAGCCTGCTGGCGGGCAGGGGGGCAACCCAGTACTTC.

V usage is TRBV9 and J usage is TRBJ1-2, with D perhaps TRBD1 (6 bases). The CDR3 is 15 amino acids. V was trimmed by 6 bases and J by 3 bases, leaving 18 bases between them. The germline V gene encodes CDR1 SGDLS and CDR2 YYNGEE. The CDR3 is CASTRRGEGDYGYTF. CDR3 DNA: TGTGCCAGCACCCGAAGGGGGGAGGGGGACTATGGCTACACCTTC.

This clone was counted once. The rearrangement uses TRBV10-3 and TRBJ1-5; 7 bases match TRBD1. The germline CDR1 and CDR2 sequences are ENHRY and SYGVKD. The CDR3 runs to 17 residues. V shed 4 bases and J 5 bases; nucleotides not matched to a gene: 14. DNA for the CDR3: TGTGCCATCAGTGCCGGGACAGACGAAGGATCCCATCAGCCCCAGCATTTT. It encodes CAISAGTDEGSHQPQHF.

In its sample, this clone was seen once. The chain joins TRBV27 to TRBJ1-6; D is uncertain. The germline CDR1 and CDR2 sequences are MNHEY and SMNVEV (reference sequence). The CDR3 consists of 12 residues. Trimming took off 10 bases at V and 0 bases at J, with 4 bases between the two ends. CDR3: CATGSYNSPLHF. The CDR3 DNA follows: TGTGCCACAGGCTCCTATAATTCACCCCTCCACTTT.

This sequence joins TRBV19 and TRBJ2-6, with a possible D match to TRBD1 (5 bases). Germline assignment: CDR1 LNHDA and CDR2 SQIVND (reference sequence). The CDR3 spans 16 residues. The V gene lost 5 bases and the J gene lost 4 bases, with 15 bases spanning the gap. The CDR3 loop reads CASSQLTGVGANVLTF. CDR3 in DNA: TGTGCCAGTAGTCAGTTAACAGGCGTCGGGGCCAACGTCCTGACTTTC.

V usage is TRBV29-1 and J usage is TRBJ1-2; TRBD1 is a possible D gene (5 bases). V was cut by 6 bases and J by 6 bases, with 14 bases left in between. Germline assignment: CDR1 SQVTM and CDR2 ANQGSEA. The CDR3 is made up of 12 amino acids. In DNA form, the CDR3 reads TGCAGCGTCTCAGGGATGGGGCATGGCTACACCTTC. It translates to CSVSGMGHGYTF.

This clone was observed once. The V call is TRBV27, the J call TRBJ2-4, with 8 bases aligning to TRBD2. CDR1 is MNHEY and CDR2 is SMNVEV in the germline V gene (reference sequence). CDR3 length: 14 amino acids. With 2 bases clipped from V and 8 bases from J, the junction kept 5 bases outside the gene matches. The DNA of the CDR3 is TGTGCCAGCAGTTTACGGGGGGGCGGGGACATTCAGTACTTC. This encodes CASSLRGGGDIQYF.

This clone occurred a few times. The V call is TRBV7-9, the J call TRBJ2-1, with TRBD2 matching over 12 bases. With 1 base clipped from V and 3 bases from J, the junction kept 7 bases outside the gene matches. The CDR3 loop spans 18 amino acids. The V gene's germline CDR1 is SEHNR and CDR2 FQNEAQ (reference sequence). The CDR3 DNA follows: TGTGCCAGCAGCTTAGGATGGACTAGCGGGGACTTCTACAATGAGCAGTTCTTC. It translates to CASSLGWTSGDFYNEQFF.

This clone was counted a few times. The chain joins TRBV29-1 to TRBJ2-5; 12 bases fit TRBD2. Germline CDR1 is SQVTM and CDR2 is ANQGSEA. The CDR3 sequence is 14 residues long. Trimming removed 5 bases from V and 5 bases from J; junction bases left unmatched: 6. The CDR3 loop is CSVNYGTSGETQYF. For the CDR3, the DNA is TGCAGCGTTAACTATGGGACTAGCGGGGAGACCCAGTACTTC.

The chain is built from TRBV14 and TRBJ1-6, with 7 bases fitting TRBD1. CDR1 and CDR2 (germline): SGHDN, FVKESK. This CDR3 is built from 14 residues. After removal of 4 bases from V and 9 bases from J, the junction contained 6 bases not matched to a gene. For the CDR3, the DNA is TGTGCCAGCAGCCGGAACAGGGGAGGTTCACCCCTCCACTTT. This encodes CASSRNRGGSPLHF.

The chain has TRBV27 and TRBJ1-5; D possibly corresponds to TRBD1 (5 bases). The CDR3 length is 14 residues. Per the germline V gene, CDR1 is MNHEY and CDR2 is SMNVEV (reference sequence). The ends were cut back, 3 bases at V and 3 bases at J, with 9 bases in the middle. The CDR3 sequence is CASSLQGFNQPQHF. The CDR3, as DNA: TGTGCCAGCAGTTTGCAGGGCTTCAATCAGCCCCAGCATTTT.

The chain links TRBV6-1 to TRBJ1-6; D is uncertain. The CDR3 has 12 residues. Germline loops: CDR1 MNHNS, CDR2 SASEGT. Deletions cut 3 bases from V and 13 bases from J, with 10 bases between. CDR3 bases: TGTGCCAGCAGTGATTGGGGAGGCCCCCTCCACTTT. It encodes CASSDWGGPLHF.